Listed below are T cell receptor beta chains from one sample, sequenced in a study of T cells after yellow fever vaccination. TCRdb re-derived calls from the 5' RACE reads in MiXCR, one entry per CDR3 protein. Altogether 300,000 or so distinct CDR3 sequences are present, roughly 7% being singletons, with the ten largest covering 15% to 20%. The starting material was PBMCs, obtained 35 to 50 days after the first yellow fever vaccination. These receptors came from a man aged 18 to 35 who received the YFV17D yellow fever vaccine. Each CDR3 is given with its conserved first and last residue. Fields, in order: clone size, D gene, V gene, J gene, CDR3 protein, CDR3 DNA. The D gene is left open where the match is weak. Rows may omit the clone size; those that give it use once, few, many or a size class.

abundance: many
d_gene: NA
v_gene: TRBV12-3/TRBV12-4
j_gene: TRBJ2-4
CDR3aa: CASSLIATGAKNIQYF
CDR3nt: TGTGCCAGCAGTTTAATCGCAACAGGGGCCAAAAACATTCAGTACTTC

abundance: NA
d_gene: NA
v_gene: TRBV6-5
j_gene: TRBJ2-2
CDR3aa: CASSYWGRGFSWAGELFF
CDR3nt: TGTGCCAGCAGTTACTGGGGCAGGGGTTTTAGTTGGGCCGGGGAGCTGTTTTTT

abundance: NA
d_gene: TRBD1
v_gene: TRBV5-1
j_gene: TRBJ1-3
CDR3aa: CASSDQGARSGNTIYF
CDR3nt: TGCGCCAGCAGCGACCAGGGGGCGCGTTCTGGAAACACCATATATTTT

abundance: few
d_gene: NA
v_gene: TRBV6-2/TRBV6-3
j_gene: TRBJ2-5
CDR3aa: CASTQTGLGETQYF
CDR3nt: TGTGCCAGCACACAAACTGGGCTTGGAGAGACCCAGTACTTC

abundance: NA
d_gene: NA
v_gene: TRBV7-2
j_gene: TRBJ2-7
CDR3aa: CASSSWGRIYEQYF
CDR3nt: TGTGCCAGCAGCTCCTGGGGGCGGATCTACGAGCAGTACTTC

abundance: many
d_gene: NA
v_gene: TRBV5-1
j_gene: TRBJ1-1
CDR3aa: CASSLVRSTEAFF
CDR3nt: TGCGCCAGCAGCTTGGTTCGTTCCACTGAAGCTTTCTTT

abundance: many
d_gene: NA
v_gene: TRBV18
j_gene: TRBJ1-1
CDR3aa: CASSPEDWSTEAFF
CDR3nt: TGTGCCAGCTCACCTGAAGATTGGAGCACTGAAGCTTTCTTT

abundance: NA
d_gene: NA
v_gene: TRBV24-1
j_gene: TRBJ2-3
CDR3aa: CATSDPTSVGTDTQYF
CDR3nt: TGTGCCACCAGTGACCCCACTAGTGTTGGCACAGATACGCAGTATTTT

abundance: many
d_gene: NA
v_gene: TRBV12-3/TRBV12-4
j_gene: TRBJ1-2
CDR3aa: CASSQNRDYGYTF
CDR3nt: TGTGCCAGCAGTCAAAACAGGGACTATGGCTACACCTTC

abundance: many
d_gene: TRBD2
v_gene: TRBV5-1
j_gene: TRBJ2-3
CDR3aa: CASSETLTSGEHTQYF
CDR3nt: TGCGCCAGCAGCGAGACACTGACTAGCGGGGAGCATACGCAGTATTTT

abundance: many
d_gene: NA
v_gene: TRBV5-1
j_gene: TRBJ2-3
CDR3aa: CASSSLTVTATDTQYF
CDR3nt: TGCGCCAGCAGCAGTCTCACCGTCACCGCTACAGATACGCAGTATTTT

abundance: NA
d_gene: TRBD2
v_gene: TRBV5-4
j_gene: TRBJ2-7
CDR3aa: CASSLLAGPLMDF
CDR3nt: TGTGCCAGCAGCCTACTAGCGGGTCCGCTTATGGACTTC

abundance: many
d_gene: NA
v_gene: TRBV7-2
j_gene: TRBJ1-4
CDR3aa: CASARRFLRANEKLFF
CDR3nt: TGTGCCAGCGCAAGACGGTTTTTAAGGGCTAATGAAAAACTGTTTTTT

abundance: many
d_gene: TRBD1
v_gene: TRBV4-3
j_gene: TRBJ2-2
CDR3aa: CASSRDSQNTGELFF
CDR3nt: TGCGCCAGCAGCCGGGACAGCCAGAACACCGGGGAGCTGTTTTTT

abundance: NA
d_gene: NA
v_gene: TRBV7-3
j_gene: TRBJ2-5
CDR3aa: CASSLNGGEETQYF
CDR3nt: TGTGCCAGCAGCTTAAATGGGGGAGAGGAGACCCAGTACTTC

abundance: few
d_gene: TRBD1
v_gene: TRBV15
j_gene: TRBJ2-4
CDR3aa: CATSRGASGQGFLAKNIQYF
CDR3nt: TGTGCCACCAGCAGGGGGGCGTCCGGACAGGGATTTCTAGCCAAAAACATTCAGTACTTC

abundance: NA
d_gene: NA
v_gene: TRBV9
j_gene: TRBJ1-6
CDR3aa: CASSVEANNSPLHF
CDR3nt: TGTGCCAGCAGCGTAGAGGCTAATAATTCACCCCTCCACTTT

abundance: many
d_gene: NA
v_gene: TRBV5-5
j_gene: TRBJ1-2
CDR3aa: CASSPRGALDYGYTF
CDR3nt: TGTGCCAGCAGCCCCCGGGGTGCCCTGGACTATGGCTACACCTTC

abundance: few
d_gene: TRBD2
v_gene: TRBV11-2
j_gene: TRBJ2-1
CDR3aa: CASSFRVLAETRSYNEQFF
CDR3nt: TGTGCCAGCAGCTTTCGGGTGCTAGCGGAAACCCGCTCCTACAATGAGCAGTTCTTC

abundance: NA
d_gene: TRBD2
v_gene: TRBV5-1
j_gene: TRBJ2-1
CDR3aa: CASSGSSGGSSYNEQFF
CDR3nt: TGCGCCAGCAGCGGTTCTAGCGGGGGAAGCTCCTACAATGAGCAGTTCTTC

abundance: few
d_gene: TRBD1
v_gene: TRBV5-6
j_gene: TRBJ1-1
CDR3aa: CASSLGQGWGTHTEAFF
CDR3nt: TGTGCCAGCAGCCTAGGACAGGGATGGGGTACTCACACTGAAGCTTTCTTT

abundance: NA
d_gene: NA
v_gene: TRBV6-2/TRBV6-3
j_gene: TRBJ2-1
CDR3aa: CASSYPTVRSYNEQFF
CDR3nt: TGTGCCAGCAGTTACCCGACCGTACGCTCCTACAATGAGCAGTTCTTC

abundance: few
d_gene: NA
v_gene: TRBV25-1
j_gene: TRBJ2-6
CDR3aa: CARHREFAGANVLTF
CDR3nt: TGTGCCAGGCACAGGGAATTCGCTGGGGCCAACGTCCTGACTTTC

abundance: NA
d_gene: NA
v_gene: TRBV28
j_gene: TRBJ1-2
CDR3aa: CASRGPYDGYTF
CDR3nt: TGTGCCAGCAGAGGCCCCTACGATGGCTACACCTTC

abundance: NA
d_gene: NA
v_gene: TRBV2
j_gene: TRBJ2-7
CDR3aa: CASSLRQADEQYF
CDR3nt: TGTGCCAGCAGTCTCCGACAGGCCGACGAGCAGTACTTC

abundance: NA
d_gene: TRBD1
v_gene: TRBV27
j_gene: TRBJ2-1
CDR3aa: CASRPTGQGYNEQFF
CDR3nt: TGTGCCAGCAGACCGACGGGACAGGGTTACAATGAGCAGTTCTTC

abundance: many
d_gene: NA
v_gene: TRBV6-5
j_gene: TRBJ1-2
CDR3aa: CASRGTNGYTF
CDR3nt: TGTGCCAGCAGAGGGACAAATGGCTACACCTTC

abundance: few
d_gene: NA
v_gene: TRBV6-5
j_gene: TRBJ1-6
CDR3aa: CASSYSVGEGTPLHF
CDR3nt: TGTGCCAGCAGTTACTCGGTGGGGGAGGGAACACCCCTCCACTTT

abundance: NA
d_gene: NA
v_gene: TRBV10-3
j_gene: TRBJ1-4
CDR3aa: CAISEGGTGETNEKLFF
CDR3nt: TGTGCCATCAGTGAGGGGGGAACGGGGGAAACTAATGAAAAACTGTTTTTT

abundance: NA
d_gene: TRBD2
v_gene: TRBV6-2/TRBV6-3
j_gene: TRBJ2-1
CDR3aa: CACQRLAGTYEQFF
CDR3nt: TGTGCCTGCCAAAGACTAGCGGGGACCTATGAGCAGTTCTTC

abundance: few
d_gene: NA
v_gene: TRBV12-3/TRBV12-4
j_gene: TRBJ1-2
CDR3aa: CASSDRRGGDYGYTF
CDR3nt: TGTGCCAGCAGTGATCGCAGGGGAGGGGACTATGGCTACACCTTC

abundance: NA
d_gene: NA
v_gene: TRBV6-5
j_gene: TRBJ2-5
CDR3aa: CASSWGGGAQYF
CDR3nt: TGTGCCAGCAGTTGGGGTGGAGGGGCCCAGTACTTC

abundance: NA
d_gene: NA
v_gene: TRBV6-5
j_gene: TRBJ2-5
CDR3aa: CASSYLPPWGEDQETQYF
CDR3nt: TGTGCCAGCAGTTACCTCCCCCCCTGGGGAGAGGACCAAGAGACCCAGTACTTC

abundance: NA
d_gene: TRBD2
v_gene: TRBV18
j_gene: TRBJ2-5
CDR3aa: CASAGLAGFQETQYF
CDR3nt: TGTGCCAGCGCAGGACTAGCGGGCTTCCAAGAGACCCAGTACTTC

abundance: few
d_gene: TRBD1
v_gene: TRBV9
j_gene: TRBJ2-2
CDR3aa: CASSGTGDGELFF
CDR3nt: TGTGCCAGCAGCGGCACAGGGGACGGGGAGCTGTTTTTT

abundance: NA
d_gene: TRBD2
v_gene: TRBV15
j_gene: TRBJ2-1
CDR3aa: CATSNLAGGPYNEQFF
CDR3nt: TGTGCCACCAGCAACCTAGCGGGGGGCCCCTACAATGAGCAGTTCTTC

abundance: NA
d_gene: NA
v_gene: TRBV7-6
j_gene: TRBJ2-3
CDR3aa: CASSNDWGPTDTQYF
CDR3nt: TGTGCCAGCAGTAATGATTGGGGCCCCACTGATACGCAGTATTTT

abundance: NA
d_gene: NA
v_gene: TRBV12-3/TRBV12-4
j_gene: TRBJ1-2
CDR3aa: CASSLLVTNYGYTF
CDR3nt: TGTGCCAGCAGTTTATTGGTTACTAACTATGGCTACACCTTC

abundance: many
d_gene: TRBD2
v_gene: TRBV20-1
j_gene: TRBJ2-7
CDR3aa: CSARVGGDEQYF
CDR3nt: TGCAGTGCTAGAGTCGGGGGGGACGAGCAGTACTTC

abundance: NA
d_gene: NA
v_gene: TRBV19
j_gene: TRBJ1-6
CDR3aa: CASSKLTGENSPLHF
CDR3nt: TGTGCCAGTAGTAAACTTACCGGAGAGAATTCACCCCTCCACTTT

abundance: NA
d_gene: NA
v_gene: TRBV7-2
j_gene: TRBJ2-1
CDR3aa: CASSLAWLAGYNEQFF
CDR3nt: TGTGCCAGCAGCTTAGCATGGCTAGCTGGGTACAATGAGCAGTTCTTC

abundance: many
d_gene: NA
v_gene: TRBV4-1
j_gene: TRBJ1-1
CDR3aa: CASSQKGDLQFTEAFF
CDR3nt: TGCGCCAGCAGCCAAAAGGGGGACCTCCAATTCACTGAAGCTTTCTTT

abundance: NA
d_gene: TRBD1
v_gene: TRBV5-1
j_gene: TRBJ2-2
CDR3aa: CASSPTGDGELFF
CDR3nt: TGCGCCAGCAGCCCGACAGGGGACGGGGAGCTGTTTTTT

abundance: NA
d_gene: TRBD2
v_gene: TRBV18
j_gene: TRBJ2-7
CDR3aa: CASSRWTSGVPYEQYF
CDR3nt: TGTGCCAGCTCACGGTGGACTAGCGGGGTTCCCTACGAGCAGTACTTC

abundance: few
d_gene: TRBD2
v_gene: TRBV6-1
j_gene: TRBJ2-5
CDR3aa: CASSISGAGETQYF
CDR3nt: TGTGCCAGCAGCATTAGCGGGGCGGGGGAGACCCAGTACTTC

abundance: few
d_gene: TRBD1
v_gene: TRBV11-1
j_gene: TRBJ2-5
CDR3aa: CASSETGGEAYKGETQYF
CDR3nt: TGTGCCAGCAGCGAAACAGGGGGCGAAGCTTACAAGGGGGAGACCCAGTACTTC

abundance: NA
d_gene: TRBD1
v_gene: TRBV29-1
j_gene: TRBJ1-5
CDR3aa: CSVTGVGDQPQHF
CDR3nt: TGCAGCGTGACAGGGGTTGGCGATCAGCCCCAGCATTTT

abundance: few
d_gene: NA
v_gene: TRBV6-2/TRBV6-3
j_gene: TRBJ2-5
CDR3aa: CASSYSNPETQYF
CDR3nt: TGTGCCAGCAGTTACTCGAACCCAGAGACCCAGTACTTC

abundance: few
d_gene: NA
v_gene: TRBV20-1
j_gene: TRBJ2-2
CDR3aa: CSVSSRGLDTGELFF
CDR3nt: TGCAGTGTCTCGTCAAGGGGTTTAGACACCGGGGAGCTGTTTTTT

abundance: NA
d_gene: NA
v_gene: TRBV5-1
j_gene: TRBJ1-2
CDR3aa: CASSPTPPGYGYTF
CDR3nt: TGCGCCAGCAGTCCAACACCCCCCGGCTATGGCTACACCTTC

abundance: NA
d_gene: NA
v_gene: TRBV4-1
j_gene: TRBJ1-2
CDR3aa: CASSQRGGVENGYTF
CDR3nt: TGCGCCAGCAGCCAGAGGGGGGGAGTTGAGAATGGCTACACCTTC

abundance: many
d_gene: NA
v_gene: TRBV5-1
j_gene: TRBJ2-5
CDR3aa: CASSLGGLYQETQYF
CDR3nt: TGCGCCAGCAGCCTGGGGGGTCTGTACCAAGAGACCCAGTACTTC

abundance: few
d_gene: TRBD1
v_gene: TRBV12-3/TRBV12-4
j_gene: TRBJ1-5
CDR3aa: CASSSHRGNQPQHF
CDR3nt: TGTGCCAGCAGTTCCCACAGGGGGAACCAGCCCCAGCATTTT

abundance: NA
d_gene: NA
v_gene: TRBV6-6
j_gene: TRBJ2-1
CDR3aa: CASSYWHEQFF
CDR3nt: TGTGCCAGCAGTTACTGGCATGAGCAGTTCTTC

abundance: many
d_gene: NA
v_gene: TRBV30
j_gene: TRBJ1-3
CDR3aa: CAWSQLFSGNTIYF
CDR3nt: TGTGCCTGGTCTCAGCTTTTCTCTGGAAACACCATATATTTT